A single sample gave rise to the 11 T cell receptor beta chains below, sequenced in a study of metastatic and nonmetastatic thyroid tumors. Prior to thyroid surgery, none of the patients had received any treatment. TCRdb re-analyzed the PCR reads using MiXCR. The sample has about 49,000 clones, 20% seen once. Sample: blood. These receptor sequences come from a female donor with papillary thyroid cancer or a benign thyroid nodule (not recorded which). Some clones in this sample may be carry-over from other donors' samples.

This clone is a singleton in its sample. This may be a read error: a much more frequent sequence differs by one nucleotide. The rearrangement links TRBV6-1 to TRBJ1-2, with D possibly TRBD1 on 5 matching bases. CDR1 is MNHNS, CDR2 SASEGT, per germline. This CDR3 is built from 11 residues. The CDR3 DNA follows: TGTGCCAGCAGTCCCGGGACCGGCTACCCCTTC. This codes for CASSPGTGYPF.

This clone has a count of ten or more. This chain joins TRBV5-1 and TRBJ2-3; tentatively, D is TRBD1 (5 bases). The germline V gene has CDR1 SGHRS and CDR2 YFSETQ. The CDR3 extends over 14 amino acids. Trimming took 9 bases from V and 3 from J, leaving 17 bases between them. The CDR3 nucleotides are TGCGCCACCTCGCAAGGGGCGAGGACAGATACGCAGTATTTT. Its translation: CATSQGARTDTQYF.

The chain is built from TRBV15 and TRBJ2-5; 9 bases are a match to TRBD1. CDR1 and CDR2 from the germline V gene are LNHNV and YYDKDF (reference sequence). The CDR3 is 13 amino acids. Trimming at V came to 8 bases and at J to 5 bases, leaving 6 bases not matched to a gene. The CDR3 DNA reads as TGTGCCACCCTTGACAGGGGGACGGAGACCCAGTACTTC. It yields the protein CATLDRGTETQYF.

This clone was found many times. A read error may account for a junction end that differs from germline. V gene TRBV5-1 combines with J gene TRBJ2-7; 8 bases fit TRBD2. Germline V lookup: CDR1 SGHRS, CDR2 YFSETQ. This CDR3 is built from 17 residues. In nucleotides, the CDR3 is TGCGCCAGCAGCTTGTACTCCACCGGCGGGAGGTCGTACGAGCGGTACTTC. Its translation is CASSLYSTGGRSYERYF.

This clone was counted between two and nine times. The chain recombines TRBV6-2 or TRBV6-3 with TRBJ2-7; D might be TRBD2 (5 bases). V was clipped by 1 base and J by 1 base, with 17 bases between them. The CDR3 consists of 17 residues. Germline V gene data show CDR1 as MNHEY and CDR2 as SVGEGT. This CDR3 reads CASSYWAIGVTSYEQYF. CDR3 nucleotide sequence: TGTGCCAGCAGTTACTGGGCTATCGGGGTAACTTCCTACGAGCAGTACTTC.

This clone occurred many times. Germline is not matched at one junction end, which may reflect a read error. V gene TRBV28 combines with J gene TRBJ2-7, with 8 nucleotides matching TRBD1. Germline CDR1 and CDR2: MDHEN and SYDVKM. The length of the CDR3 is 14 residues. In nucleotides, the CDR3 is TGTGCCAGCAGTTCCCAAGGTCTGAAGGGACAGGTGGGCTTC. Encoded protein: CASSSQGLKGQVGF. The full variable domain, completed using reference TRBV28 and TRBJ2-7, is DVKVTQSSRYLVKRTGEKVFLECVQDMDHENMFWYRQDPGLGLRLIYFSYDVKMKEKGDIPEGYSVSREKKERFSLILESASTNQTSMYLCASSSQGLKGQVGFGPGTRLTVT.

The gene calls are TRBV6-1 and TRBJ2-1; TRBD2 agrees at 8 bases. CDR1 is MNHNS and CDR2 is SASEGT in the germline V gene. This CDR3 is 15 amino acids long. J lost 7 bases, V lost 7 bases, and 12 bases had no gene match. This CDR3 is CASTLNGGTSNEQFF. The DNA for the CDR3 is TGTGCCAGCACGCTCAATGGAGGGACTAGTAATGAGCAGTTCTTC.

CDR3 residues: CAWNRDLDYEQYF. The CDR3, as DNA: TGTGCCTGGAACCGGGACTTGGACTACGAGCAGTACTTC. This rearrangement joins TRBV30 to TRBJ2-7; perhaps TRBD2 as D (6 bases). V dropped 4 bases and J dropped 3 bases, with 13 bases sitting between them. The length of the CDR3 is 13 residues. Germline assignment: CDR1 GTSNPN and CDR2 SVGIG (reference sequence).

This clone was picked up a small number of times. This may be a read error, as it is one base from a much larger clone. The rearrangement links TRBV11-2 to TRBJ2-1; possibly TRBD2 for D (5 bases). V shed 1 base and J shed 7 bases, with 17 bases lying between them. Germline assignment: CDR1 SGHAT and CDR2 FQNNGV. The CDR3 loop spans 16 amino acids. The chain's CDR3 is CASSLVTVASGNEQFF. The CDR3 DNA reads as TGTGCCAGCAGCTTAGTAACCGTGGCCTCGGGAAATGAGCAGTTCTTC.

This clone was observed at least ten times. The chain couples TRBV7-9 to TRBJ2-7, with D uncertain. The V end lost 1 base, the J end lost 6 bases, and 7 bases lay between the germline ends. The CDR3 has 12 residues. Per germline, CDR1 SEHNR and CDR2 FQNEAQ (reference sequence). The chain's CDR3 is CASSLEGREQYF. CDR3 sequence (DNA): TGTGCCAGCAGCTTAGAAGGGCGCGAGCAGTACTTC.

Regarding this clone: The junction departs from the called germline gene at one end, perhaps through a read error. The chain carries TRBV6-4 and TRBJ2-2, with D possibly TRBD2 on 6 matching bases. From germline, CDR1 is MRHNA and CDR2 SNTAGT. This CDR3 is built from 16 residues. The DNA for the CDR3 is TGTGCCAGCAGTGATAGCTGGAGGGCGAACACCGGGAAGCTGTTTTTT. Encoded protein: CASSDSWRANTGKLFF.